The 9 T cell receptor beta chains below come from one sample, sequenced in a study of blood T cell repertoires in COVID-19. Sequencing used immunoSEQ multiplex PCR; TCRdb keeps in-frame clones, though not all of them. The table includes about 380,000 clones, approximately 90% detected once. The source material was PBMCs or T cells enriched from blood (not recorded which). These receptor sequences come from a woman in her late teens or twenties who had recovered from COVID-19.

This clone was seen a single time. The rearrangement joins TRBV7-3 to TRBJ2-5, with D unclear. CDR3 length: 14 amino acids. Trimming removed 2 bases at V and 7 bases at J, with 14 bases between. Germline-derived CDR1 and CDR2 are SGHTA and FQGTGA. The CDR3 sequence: CASSLGGSDSTQYF. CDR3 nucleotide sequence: TGTGCCAGCAGCTTAGGTGGTAGTGACTCGACCCAGTACTTC.

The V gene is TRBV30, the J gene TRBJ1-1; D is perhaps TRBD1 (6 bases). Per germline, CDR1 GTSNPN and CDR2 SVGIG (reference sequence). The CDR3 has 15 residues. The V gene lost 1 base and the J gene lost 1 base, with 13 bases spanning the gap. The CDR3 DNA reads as TGTGCCTGGAGTGGTCCGACAGGCTGGAACACTGAAGCTTTCTTT. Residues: CAWSGPTGWNTEAFF.

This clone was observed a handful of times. CDR3 coding DNA: TGCGCCAGCGCCAGCAGGGACTATGGCTACACCTTC. Protein product: CASASRDYGYTF. The V gene is TRBV5-1, the J gene TRBJ1-2; D is possibly TRBD1 (5 bases). CDR3 length: 12 residues. Germline loops: CDR1 SGHRS, CDR2 YFSETQ. Trimming shortened V by 7 bases and J by 3 bases, and 10 bases separated the two germline ends.

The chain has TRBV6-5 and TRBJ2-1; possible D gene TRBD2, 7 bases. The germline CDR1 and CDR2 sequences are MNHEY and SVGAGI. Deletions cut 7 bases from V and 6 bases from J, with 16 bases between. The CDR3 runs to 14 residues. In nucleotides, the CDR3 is TGTGCCAGCACGGGGGGCAGGGTCGGCAATGAGCAGTTCTTC. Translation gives CASTGGRVGNEQFF.

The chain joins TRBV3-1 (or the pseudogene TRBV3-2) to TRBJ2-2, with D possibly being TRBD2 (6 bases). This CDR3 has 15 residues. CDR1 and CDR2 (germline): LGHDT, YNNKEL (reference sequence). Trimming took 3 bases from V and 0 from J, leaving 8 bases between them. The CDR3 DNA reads TGTGCCAGCAGCCAGCCTAGCGCGAACACCGGGGAGCTGTTTTTT. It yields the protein CASSQPSANTGELFF.

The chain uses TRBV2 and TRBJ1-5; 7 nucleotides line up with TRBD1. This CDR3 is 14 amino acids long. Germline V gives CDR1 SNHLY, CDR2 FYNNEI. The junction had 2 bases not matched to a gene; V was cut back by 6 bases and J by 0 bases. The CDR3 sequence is CASRAGGSNQPQHF. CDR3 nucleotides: TGTGCCAGCAGGGCAGGGGGTAGCAATCAGCCCCAGCATTTT.

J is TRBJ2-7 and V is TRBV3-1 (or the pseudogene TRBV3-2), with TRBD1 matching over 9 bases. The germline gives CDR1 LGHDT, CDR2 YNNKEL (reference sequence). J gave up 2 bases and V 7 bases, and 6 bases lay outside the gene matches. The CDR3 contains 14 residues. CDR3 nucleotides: TGTGCCAGCACCGAGGACAGGGGTACCTACGAGCAGTACTTC. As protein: CASTEDRGTYEQYF.

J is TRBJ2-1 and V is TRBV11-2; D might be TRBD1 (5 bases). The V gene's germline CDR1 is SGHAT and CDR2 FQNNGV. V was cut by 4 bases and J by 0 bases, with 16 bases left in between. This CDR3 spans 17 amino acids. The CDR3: CASSSRSDTRSYNEQFF. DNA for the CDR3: TGTGCCAGCAGCTCACGCTCGGACACACGCTCCTACAATGAGCAGTTCTTC.

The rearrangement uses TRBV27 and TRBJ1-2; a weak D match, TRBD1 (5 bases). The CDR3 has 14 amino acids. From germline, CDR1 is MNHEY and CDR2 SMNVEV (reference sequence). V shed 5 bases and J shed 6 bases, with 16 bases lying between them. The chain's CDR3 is CASSPRTAGDGYTF. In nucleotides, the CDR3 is TGTGCCAGCAGTCCTCGGACGGCGGGGGATGGCTACACCTTC.